These 8 T cell receptor beta chains were all obtained from the same sample, sequenced in a study of blood T cell repertoires in COVID-19. Produced via immunoSEQ multiplex PCR; TCRdb's table is partial and in-frame only. The data contain around 140,000 clones, just under 80% of them seen just once; the ten biggest clones take up 1.9%. Sequencing used peripheral blood. Source of these receptors: an older woman with acute or convalescent COVID-19.

The V gene is TRBV5-5, the J gene TRBJ2-7, with a tentative D call TRBD2 (6 bases). The germline V gene has CDR1 SGHKS and CDR2 YYEKEE (reference sequence). The CDR3 spans 15 residues. The V and J ends lost 5 bases and 0 bases respectively, with 15 bases between them. Here the CDR3 DNA reads TGTGCCAGCAGTTTTGAGGGTAGCGGCTCCTACGAGCAGTACTTC. Translated, it gives CASSFEGSGSYEQYF.

This rearrangement joins TRBV7-9 to TRBJ2-1; 10 bases fit TRBD2. After removal of 4 bases from V and 3 bases from J, the junction contained 9 bases not matched to a gene. Germline V CDR1 and CDR2: SEHNR, FQNEAQ (reference sequence). The length of the CDR3 is 17 residues. The CDR3 DNA reads TGTGCCAGCAGCTCTTACCTAGCGGGAGCTCTCTACAATGAGCAGTTCTTC. Its translation: CASSSYLAGALYNEQFF.

The chain joins TRBV4-2 to TRBJ1-2; D gene unclear. CDR1 is LGHNA, CDR2 YNFKEQ, per germline. The CDR3 spans 14 residues. Trimming left V 3 bases short and J 4 bases short, with 12 bases between. CDR3 coding DNA: TGTGCCAGCAGCCAGCCGGGATACGTCTATGGCTACACCTTC. Its protein is CASSQPGYVYGYTF.

The chain has TRBV30 and TRBJ2-7; TRBD1 agrees at 8 bases. CDR3 length: 12 residues. CDR1 and CDR2 from the germline V gene are GTSNPN and SVGIG (reference sequence). V shed 0 bases, J shed 7 bases, and the junction held 2 bases outside the gene matches. The CDR3, as DNA: TGTGCCTGGAGTGTAACAGGGGGAGAGCAGTACTTC. It translates to CAWSVTGGEQYF.

The chain employs TRBV4-1 and TRBJ2-1; D unresolved. There are 16 residues in the CDR3. Germline assignment: CDR1 MGHRA and CDR2 YSYEKL. The V end was cut by 3 bases, the J end by 4 bases, with 16 bases between. The CDR3 reads CASSHPPTFPYNEQFF. DNA of the CDR3: TGCGCCAGCAGCCATCCCCCTACTTTTCCATACAATGAGCAGTTCTTC.

This chain uses TRBV5-4 with TRBJ2-7; TRBD2 aligns across 14 bases. Germline V lookup: CDR1 SGHNT, CDR2 YYREEE (reference sequence). Trimming took 0 bases from V and 3 from J; bases not matched to a gene: 11. The CDR3 contains 19 residues. CDR3 amino acids: CASSLGGLAGGPSLYEQYF. In nucleotides, the CDR3 is TGTGCCAGCAGCTTGGGCGGACTAGCGGGAGGTCCATCTCTCTACGAGCAGTACTTC.

V gene TRBV19 combines with J gene TRBJ2-2; 7 bases line up with TRBD2. This CDR3 region has 14 residues. J was trimmed by 5 bases and V by 6 bases; bases with no gene match: 6. Germline CDR1 LNHDA, CDR2 SQIVND (reference sequence). The CDR3 spells CASSAAGWTGELFF. CDR3 coding DNA: TGTGCCAGTAGCGCAGCGGGATGGACCGGGGAGCTGTTTTTT.

Only one count was recorded for this clone. The germline gene is not matched at one end of the junction; a read error may be the cause. The rearrangement uses TRBV7-7 and TRBJ2-1; TRBD2 matches 12 bases. CDR3 size: 15 residues. Germline V gene data show CDR1 as SSHAT and CDR2 as FNYEAQ (reference sequence). CDR3 sequence (DNA): TGTGCTAGCAGCCGCGGGACTAGCGGGTCTAATGAGCAGTTCTTC. Amino acids: CASSRGTSGSNEQFF.